This entry is about one T cell receptor beta chain. Its cognate antigen is unknown. This specimen comes from a study of vaccination effects on CD4 cells after COVID-19. Study-wide results and caveats: After vaccination of healthy people, only 1 of 255 vaccine-induced clones cross-reacted with common cold coronaviruses.

The assay was immunoSEQ multiplex PCR, and TCRdb's table has in-frame clones only and misses some. Of 20,000 to 25,000 clones in the sample, around 79% were seen once. The CDR3 extends over 16 amino acids. Per the germline V gene, CDR1 is SGHAT and CDR2 is FQNNGV. Unmatched junction bases numbered 13, after V lost 5 bases and J lost 4 bases. Sequencing in the ViraFEST assay came after antigen-specific CD4+ T cells had been expanded with viral peptide pools, which were used to stimulate PBMC. The culture ran for nine to eleven days, and then CD4+ T cells were isolated. Vaccinees lacked prior SARS-CoV-2 infection and tested negative for nucleocapsid antibodies. Some 2 million PBMC were seeded per well and grown in the presence of roughly 10 IU/ml IL-2 and 8 to 10 ug/ml peptides. IL-2 medium supplanted half the medium on days 3 and 7.

The J gene is TRBJ2-5, the V gene TRBV11-2; 7 bases agree with TRBD2. Material: CD4+ T cells from PBMCs cultured with HCoV-NL63 spike peptides, obtained before COVID-19 vaccination. This sequence originates from a human donor who received a COVID-19 vaccine. The CDR3 here is CASSISRDYRGETQYF. DNA of the CDR3: TGTGCCAGCAGCATTAGCCGGGACTACCGGGGAGAGACCCAGTACTTC.